The T cell receptor (beta chain) under discussion was sequenced for a study of cytotoxic CD8 clonotypes in ibrutinib-treated CLL. V lost 6 bases and J 1 base, leaving 9 bases between the germline ends. This CDR3 has 14 residues. In germline, CDR1 is MDHEN, CDR2 SYDVKM. Here immunoSEQ multiplex PCR was the method, and the copy in TCRdb shows in-frame clones only, minus some. The sample has about 200,000 clones; 55% to 85% are singletons. The chain is built from TRBV28 and TRBJ2-2; tentative D call: TRBD1 (5 bases). This TCR derives from a human donor with chronic lymphocytic leukemia. Sample: PBMCs, taken after 24 months of ibrutinib treatment. CDR3 loop: CASRPQGNTGELFF. As DNA, the CDR3 is TGTGCCAGCAGACCCCAGGGGAACACCGGGGAGCTGTTTTTT.